These T cell receptor beta chains were read from a single sample in a study of CD8+ T cells in alopecia areata. This table comes from immunoSEQ multiplex PCR, and its TCRdb copy is limited to in-frame clones, with some not included. This table holds hundreds of thousands of clones, 67% found once. The source material was CD4+ T cells sorted from blood, sampled at week 0. Receptors originate from a human donor with alopecia areata. Each CDR3 is given with its conserved first and last residue. Fields, in order: V gene, J gene, D gene, CDR3 protein. The D gene is left open where the match is weak.

TRBV30	TRBJ1-1	NA	CAWKPQGSTEAFF
TRBV2	TRBJ1-2	TRBD1	CAKKDRGLYGYTF
TRBV29-1	TRBJ1-1	NA	CSGRTSLENTEAFF
TRBV7-2	TRBJ2-5	NA	CASSLGTVRETQYF
TRBV29-1	TRBJ1-5	NA	CSVAQGRVGQPQHF
TRBV25-1	TRBJ1-6	NA	CASSEVLLHSPLHF
TRBV30	TRBJ1-5	NA	CAWSPWVSNQPQHF
TRBV29-1	TRBJ1-2	TRBD1	CSVEGYRGWYGYTF
TRBV15	TRBJ1-5	NA	CATSREKGLRSNQPQHF
TRBV9	TRBJ2-7	NA	CASSGSSSSYEQYF
TRBV29-1	TRBJ2-3	NA	CSVDGRLSTDTQYF
TRBV5-6	TRBJ1-2	NA	CASSTGSLGGYTF
TRBV7-2	TRBJ1-1	NA	CASSLMRADTEAFF
TRBV30	TRBJ1-3	NA	CAWSLAGNTIYF
TRBV7-8	TRBJ2-5	NA	CASSRSETQYF
TRBV6-5	TRBJ2-5	NA	CASSYASGTQYF
TRBV7-3	TRBJ1-5	NA	CASSLSGQPNQPQHF
TRBV11-2	TRBJ2-1	TRBD2	CASSSSWGGLEQFF
TRBV4-3	TRBJ2-1	TRBD2	CASSPNPGAGGRNEQFF
TRBV5-6	TRBJ2-7	NA	CASSLKGYEQYF
TRBV10-3	TRBJ1-3	NA	CAISESPGNTIYF
TRBV29-1	TRBJ1-1	NA	CSVAFGDTEAFF
TRBV30	TRBJ2-3	TRBD2	CAGTSGDTDTQYF
TRBV30	TRBJ1-2	NA	CAWTRKTGIRNYGYTF
TRBV27	TRBJ2-7	TRBD2	CASSGGEYEQYF
TRBV29-1	TRBJ2-7	TRBD1	CSVRGDRGTQGYEQYF
TRBV30	TRBJ1-1	NA	CAWSRGQAFF
TRBV5-1	TRBJ2-1	TRBD1	CASSADLGQTYNEQFF
TRBV30	TRBJ2-3	NA	CACRGDTQYF
TRBV30	TRBJ1-4	NA	CAWRPSWQGHEKLFF
TRBV29-1	TRBJ2-7	NA	CSARDGSSYEQYF
TRBV30	TRBJ1-5	NA	CACHGRGNQPQHF
TRBV9	TRBJ2-1	TRBD2	CASSVGSSGGYEQFF
TRBV29-1	TRBJ2-2	NA	CSVASSPGELFF
TRBV29-1	TRBJ1-1	NA	CSVVRFDTEAFF
TRBV30	TRBJ1-1	NA	CAWSNGLASFRAFF
TRBV9	TRBJ2-3	NA	CASSGAVGDTQYF
TRBV4-1	TRBJ2-2	TRBD1	CASSEGANTGELFF
TRBV7-2	TRBJ1-1	NA	CASSAYSLNTEAFF
TRBV2	TRBJ2-4	NA	CASSEHRDPNIQYF
TRBV29-1	TRBJ1-2	NA	CSVERGYGYTF
TRBV6-5	TRBJ2-3	NA	CASIGPDTDTQYF
TRBV12-5	TRBJ2-2	NA	CASGLAEPIDTGELFF
TRBV27	TRBJ1-1	NA	CASSLRSRGMNTEAFF
TRBV7-9	TRBJ1-4	NA	CASSRTFSNEKLFF
TRBV10-3	TRBJ2-5	NA	CARSVQETQYF
TRBV4-3	TRBJ1-1	NA	CASSQVPLIGGTEAFF
TRBV9	TRBJ1-2	NA	CASSPSGVGYTF
TRBV25-1	TRBJ2-2	NA	CASRQGPNTGELFF
TRBV7-3	TRBJ2-1	NA	CASRLEGGEQFF
TRBV6-5	TRBJ1-4	NA	CASSPDPMGEKLFF
TRBV30	TRBJ2-7	TRBD1	CAWSVPGTGSYEQYF
TRBV5-6	TRBJ2-5	NA	CASSRGETQYF
TRBV9	TRBJ1-2	NA	CASSGTEYGYTF
TRBV7-9	TRBJ1-6	NA	CASSLLNSPLHF
TRBV20-1	TRBJ1-6	NA	CSARDRVQLHF
TRBV5-1	TRBJ2-7	NA	CASSSTYEQYF
TRBV29-1	TRBJ2-5	NA	CSVGVTAQETQYF